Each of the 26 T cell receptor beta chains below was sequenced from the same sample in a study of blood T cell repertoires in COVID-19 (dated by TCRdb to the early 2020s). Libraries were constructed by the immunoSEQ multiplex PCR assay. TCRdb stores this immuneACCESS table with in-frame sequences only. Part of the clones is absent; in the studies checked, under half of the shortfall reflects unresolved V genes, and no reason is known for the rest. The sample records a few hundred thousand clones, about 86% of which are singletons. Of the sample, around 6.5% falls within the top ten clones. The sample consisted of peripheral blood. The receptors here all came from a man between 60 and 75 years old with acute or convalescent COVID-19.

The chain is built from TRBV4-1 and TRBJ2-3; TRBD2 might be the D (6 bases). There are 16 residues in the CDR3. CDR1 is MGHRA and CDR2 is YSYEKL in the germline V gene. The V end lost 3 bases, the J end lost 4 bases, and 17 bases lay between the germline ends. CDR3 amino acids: CASSQTGSGRADTQYF. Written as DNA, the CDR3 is TGCGCCAGCAGCCAGACGGGTAGCGGAAGGGCAGATACGCAGTATTTT.

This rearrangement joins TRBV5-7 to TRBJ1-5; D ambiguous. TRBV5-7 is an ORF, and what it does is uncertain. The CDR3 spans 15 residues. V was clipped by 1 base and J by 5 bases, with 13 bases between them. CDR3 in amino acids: CASSLCVGPYQPQHF. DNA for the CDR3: TGTGCCAGCAGCTTGTGTGTGGGCCCCTATCAGCCCCAGCATTTT.

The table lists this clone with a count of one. CDR3 in amino acids: CASSFGGASYNEQFF. The CDR3 DNA sequence: TGTGCCAGCAGCTTCGGCGGAGCCTCCTACAATGAGCAGTTCTTC. This chain connects TRBV13 to TRBJ2-1; no firm D call. The germline V gene has CDR1 PRHDT and CDR2 FYEKMQ (reference sequence). The CDR3 runs to 15 residues. V lost 3 bases and J lost 0, with 9 bases in between.

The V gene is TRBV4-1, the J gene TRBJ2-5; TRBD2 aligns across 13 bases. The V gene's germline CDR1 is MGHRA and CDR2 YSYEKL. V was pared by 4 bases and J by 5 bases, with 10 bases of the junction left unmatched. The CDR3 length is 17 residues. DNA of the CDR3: TGCGCCAGCAGCCCCCTGGGACTAGCGGGAAGTTGGGAGACCCAGTACTTC. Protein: CASSPLGLAGSWETQYF.

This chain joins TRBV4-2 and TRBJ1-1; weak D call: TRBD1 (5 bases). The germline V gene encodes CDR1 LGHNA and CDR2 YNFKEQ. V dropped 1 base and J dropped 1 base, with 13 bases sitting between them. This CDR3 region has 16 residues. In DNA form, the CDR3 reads TGTGCCAGCAGCCAAGTTTTCGCAGGGAAGAACACTGAAGCTTTCTTT. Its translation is CASSQVFAGKNTEAFF.

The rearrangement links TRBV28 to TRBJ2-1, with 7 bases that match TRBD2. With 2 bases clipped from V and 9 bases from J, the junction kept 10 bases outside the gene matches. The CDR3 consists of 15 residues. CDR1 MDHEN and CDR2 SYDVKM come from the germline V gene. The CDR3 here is CASSLRFAGDTEQFF. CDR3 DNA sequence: TGTGCCAGCAGTTTACGGTTCGCGGGAGACACTGAGCAGTTCTTC.

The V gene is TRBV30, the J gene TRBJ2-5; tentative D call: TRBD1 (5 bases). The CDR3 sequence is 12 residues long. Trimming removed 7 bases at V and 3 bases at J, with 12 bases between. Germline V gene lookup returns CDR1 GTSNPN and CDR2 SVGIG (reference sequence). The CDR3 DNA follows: TGTGCCTCCTCGACAGAGAAAGAGACCCAGTACTTC. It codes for CASSTEKETQYF.

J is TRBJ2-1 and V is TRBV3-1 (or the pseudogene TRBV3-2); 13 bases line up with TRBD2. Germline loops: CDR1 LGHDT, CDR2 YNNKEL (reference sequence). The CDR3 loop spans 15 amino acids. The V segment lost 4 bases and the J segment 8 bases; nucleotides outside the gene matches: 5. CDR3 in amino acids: CASSRGLAGVDEQFF. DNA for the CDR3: TGTGCCAGCAGCCGAGGACTAGCGGGAGTGGATGAGCAGTTCTTC.

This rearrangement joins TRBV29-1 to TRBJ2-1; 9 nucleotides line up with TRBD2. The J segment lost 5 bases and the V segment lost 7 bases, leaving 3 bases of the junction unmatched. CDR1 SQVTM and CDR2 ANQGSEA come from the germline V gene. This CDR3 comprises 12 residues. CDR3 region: CSAGTSNNEQFF. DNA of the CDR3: TGCAGCGCCGGGACTAGCAACAATGAGCAGTTCTTC.

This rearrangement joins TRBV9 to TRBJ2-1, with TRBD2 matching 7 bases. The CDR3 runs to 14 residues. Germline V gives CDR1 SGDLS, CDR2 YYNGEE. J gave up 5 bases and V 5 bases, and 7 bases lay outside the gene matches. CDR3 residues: CASSRGSRDNEQFF. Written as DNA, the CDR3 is TGTGCCAGCAGTCGCGGGAGTAGGGACAATGAGCAGTTCTTC.

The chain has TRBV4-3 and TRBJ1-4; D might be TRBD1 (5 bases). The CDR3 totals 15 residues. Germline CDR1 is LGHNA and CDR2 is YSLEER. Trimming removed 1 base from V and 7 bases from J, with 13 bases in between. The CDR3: CASSQVGGGREKLFF. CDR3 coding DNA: TGCGCCAGCAGCCAAGTCGGGGGGGGTCGTGAAAAACTGTTTTTT.

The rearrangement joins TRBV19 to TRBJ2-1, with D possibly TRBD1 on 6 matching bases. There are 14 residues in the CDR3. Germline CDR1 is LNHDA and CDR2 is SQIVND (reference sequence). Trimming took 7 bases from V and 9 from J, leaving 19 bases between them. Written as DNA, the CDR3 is TGTGCCAGTACTAACGACAGGCGGTGGCGTGAGCAGTTCTTC. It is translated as CASTNDRRWREQFF.

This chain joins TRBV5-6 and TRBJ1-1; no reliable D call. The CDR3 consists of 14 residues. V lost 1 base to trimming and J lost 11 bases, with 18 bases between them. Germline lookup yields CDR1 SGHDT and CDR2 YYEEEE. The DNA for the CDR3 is TGTGCCAGCAGCTTGATGGGGTACGGGGTGGAGGCTTTCTTT. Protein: CASSLMGYGVEAFF.

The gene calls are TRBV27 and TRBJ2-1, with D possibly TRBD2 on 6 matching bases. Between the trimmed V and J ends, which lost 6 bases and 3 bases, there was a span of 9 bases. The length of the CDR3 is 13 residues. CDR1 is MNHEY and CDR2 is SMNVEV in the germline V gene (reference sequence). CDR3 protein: CASRRESYNEQFF. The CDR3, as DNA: TGTGCCAGCAGACGGGAGAGCTACAATGAGCAGTTCTTC.

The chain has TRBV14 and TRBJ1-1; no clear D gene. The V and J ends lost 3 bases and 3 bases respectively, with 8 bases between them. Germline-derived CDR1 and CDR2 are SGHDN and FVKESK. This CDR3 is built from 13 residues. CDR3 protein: CASSQGRHTEAFF. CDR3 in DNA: TGTGCCAGCAGCCAGGGCCGGCACACTGAAGCTTTCTTT.

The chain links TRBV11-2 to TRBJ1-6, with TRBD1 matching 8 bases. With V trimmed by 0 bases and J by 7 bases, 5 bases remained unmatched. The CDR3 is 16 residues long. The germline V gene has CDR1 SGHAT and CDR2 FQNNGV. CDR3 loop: CASSLERGQGNSPLHF. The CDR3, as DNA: TGTGCCAGCAGCTTAGAAAGAGGACAGGGAAATTCACCCCTCCACTTT.

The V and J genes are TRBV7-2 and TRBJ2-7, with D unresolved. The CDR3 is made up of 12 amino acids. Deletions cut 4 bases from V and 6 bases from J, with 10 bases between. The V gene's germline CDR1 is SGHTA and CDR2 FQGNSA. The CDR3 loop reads CASSSLSSEQYF. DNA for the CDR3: TGTGCCAGCAGCTCGCTCAGTTCCGAGCAGTACTTC.

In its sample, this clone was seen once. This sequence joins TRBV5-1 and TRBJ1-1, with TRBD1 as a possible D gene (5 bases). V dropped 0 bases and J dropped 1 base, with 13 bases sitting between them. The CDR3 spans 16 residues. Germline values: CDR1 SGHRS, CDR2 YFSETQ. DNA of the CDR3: TGCGCCAGCAGCTTGGCGGTGGGGCGGTCGAACACTGAAGCTTTCTTT. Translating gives CASSLAVGRSNTEAFF.

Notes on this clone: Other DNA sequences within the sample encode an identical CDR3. This CDR3 reads CASSLGQANTEAFF. The CDR3 DNA reads TGCGCCAGCAGCTTGGGACAGGCGAACACTGAAGCTTTCTTT. The V and J genes are TRBV5-1 and TRBJ1-1; a possible D gene is TRBD1 (6 bases). This CDR3 is built from 14 residues. The V gene's germline CDR1 is SGHRS and CDR2 YFSETQ. V lost 0 bases to trimming and J lost 1 base, with 7 bases between them. Full variable domain (remainder filled in from reference TRBV5-1 and TRBJ1-1): KAGVTQTPRYLIKTRGQQVTLSCSPISGHRSVSWYQQTPGQGLQFLFEYFSETQRNKGNFPGRFSGRQFSNSRSEMNVSTLELGDSALYLCASSLGQANTEAFFGQGTRLTVV.

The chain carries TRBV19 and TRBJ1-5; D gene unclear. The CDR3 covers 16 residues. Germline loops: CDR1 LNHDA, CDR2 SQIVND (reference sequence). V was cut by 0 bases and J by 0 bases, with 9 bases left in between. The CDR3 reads CASSIDSGFSNQPQHF. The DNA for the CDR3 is TGTGCCAGTAGTATAGACTCGGGGTTTAGCAATCAGCCCCAGCATTTT.

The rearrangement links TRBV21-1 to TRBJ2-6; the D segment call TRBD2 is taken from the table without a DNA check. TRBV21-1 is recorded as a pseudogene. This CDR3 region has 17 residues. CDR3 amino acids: CASSPLPRERGANVLTF. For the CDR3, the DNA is TGTGCCAGCAGCCCCCTTCCGCGGGAGCGTGGGGCCAACGTCCTGACTTTC.

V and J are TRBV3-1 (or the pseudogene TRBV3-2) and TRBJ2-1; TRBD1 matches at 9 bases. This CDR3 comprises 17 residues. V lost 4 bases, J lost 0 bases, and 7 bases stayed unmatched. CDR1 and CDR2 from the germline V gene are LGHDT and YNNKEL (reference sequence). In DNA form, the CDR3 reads TGTGCCAGCAGCCCTGGACCGGGACAGGGCTCCTACAATGAGCAGTTCTTC. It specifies CASSPGPGQGSYNEQFF.

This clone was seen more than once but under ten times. CDR3: CASSLTRTNEKLFF. The CDR3 DNA reads as TGTGCCAGCAGTTTGACTCGGACTAATGAAAAACTGTTTTTT. The chain recombines TRBV28 with TRBJ1-4; D call uncertain. This CDR3 has 14 residues. Trimming cost V 3 bases and J 2 bases, with 7 bases left between them. Per germline, CDR1 MDHEN and CDR2 SYDVKM.

CDR3 nucleotides: TGTGCCAGCACCATCGGACTAGCCACAGATACGCAGTATTTT. It translates to CASTIGLATDTQYF. The chain carries TRBV2 and TRBJ2-3; 8 nucleotides line up with TRBD2. Unmatched junction bases numbered 5, after V lost 7 bases and J lost 2 bases. The CDR3 covers 14 residues. Germline V gene sequence: CDR1 SNHLY, CDR2 FYNNEI.

The CDR3, as DNA: TGTGCCAGCAGTTTGAACAGGGGGAATAGCAATCAGCCCCAGCATTTT. It yields the protein CASSLNRGNSNQPQHF. The rearrangement uses TRBV28 and TRBJ1-5; 8 bases match TRBD1. V gave up 3 bases and J gave up 0 bases; unmatched junction bases: 4. This CDR3 contains 16 residues. The germline CDR1 and CDR2 sequences are MDHEN and SYDVKM. Variable domain in full (rest from reference TRBV28 and TRBJ1-5): DVKVTQSSRYLVKRTGEKVFLECVQDMDHENMFWYRQDPGLGLRLIYFSYDVKMKEKGDIPEGYSVSREKKERFSLILESASTNQTSMYLCASSLNRGNSNQPQHFGDGTRLSIL.

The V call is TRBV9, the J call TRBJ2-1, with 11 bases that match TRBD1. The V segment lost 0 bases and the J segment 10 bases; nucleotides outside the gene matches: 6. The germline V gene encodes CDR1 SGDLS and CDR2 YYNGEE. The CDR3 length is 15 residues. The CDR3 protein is CASSVAGQGAGEQFF. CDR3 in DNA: TGTGCCAGCAGCGTAGCCGGACAGGGGGCTGGAGAGCAGTTCTTC. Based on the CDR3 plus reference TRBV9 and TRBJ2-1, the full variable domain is DSGVTQTPKHLITATGQRVTLRCSPRSGDLSVYWYQQSLDQGLQFLIQYYNGEERAKGNILERFSAQQFPDLHSELNLSSLELGDSALYFCASSVAGQGAGEQFFGPGTRLTVL.